This entry describes one T cell receptor beta chain. These data originate in a study of blood T cell repertoires in COVID-19. Study background: The samples span acute and convalescent COVID-19 from the United States, Italy and Spain. From T cells, B-cell-depleted T cells, or PBMCs came the material, which was cDNA or gDNA.

In the authors' methods: Amplification of reference gene primers was used by the study to estimate nucleated cell counts. Generated by immunoSEQ multiplex PCR, the TCRdb table keeps only in-frame clones and is missing some. V and J calls and clone size come straight from that table; D and trimming were deduced from the DNA. The profile shows 350,000 to 450,000 clones, more than 70% of them singletons. This CDR3 is 13 amino acids long. Trimming took off 1 base at V and 9 bases at J, with 10 bases between the two ends. In germline, CDR1 is MNHEY, CDR2 SVGAGI. Seattle enrolled patients during active infection and tracked them longitudinally.

Specimen: peripheral blood. The genes are TRBV6-5 and TRBJ2-4; maybe TRBD1 (6 bases). The TCR sequence derives from a woman aged 60-75 years with COVID-19, enrolled during active disease. DNA for the CDR3: TGTGCCAGCAGTTACTACAGGGAGAGCATTCAGTACTTC. It specifies CASSYYRESIQYF.